A selection of T cell receptor beta chains follows, all from one sample in a study of vaccination effects on CD4 cells after COVID-19. The antigens these receptors bind are not known. TCRdb keeps only in-frame clones here, not all; method: immunoSEQ multiplex PCR. The data show approximately 50,000 clones, 75% to 85% seen once. Sample: CD4+ T cells from PBMCs cultured with HCoV-OC43 spike peptides, taken before COVID-19 vaccination. Receptors originate from a human donor who received a COVID-19 vaccine. Both conserved end residues are part of each CDR3. D genes are given only for firm matches. Only some rows state a clone size, as once, few, many or a class for expanded clones.

- TRBJ2-3 - TRBV9 CASSTRGLGTDTQYF TGTGCCAGCAGCACGAGAGGGCTAGGCACAGATACGCAGTATTTT
- TRBJ1-5 - TRBV6-5 CASSLYSGQPQHF TGTGCCAGCAGTCTCTACTCCGGTCAGCCCCAGCATTTT
- TRBJ1-2 - TRBV25-1 CASSATGAGGYTF TGTGCCAGCAGTGCTACGGGGGCCGGGGGCTACACCTTC
- TRBJ1-3 - TRBV9 CASSVLEGIGSGNTIYF TGTGCCAGCAGCGTCTTAGAGGGGATAGGCTCTGGAAACACCATATATTTT
TRBD1 TRBJ2-3 few TRBV9 CASSVVGVTGATQYF TGTGCCAGCAGCGTAGTCGGAGTAACAGGGGCTACGCAGTATTTT
- TRBJ2-5 - TRBV3-1/TRBV3-2 CASSQVQETQYF TGTGCCAGCAGCCAGGTCCAAGAGACCCAGTACTTC
TRBD1 TRBJ1-5 - TRBV12-5 CASGPGQGSQPQHF TGTGCTAGTGGCCCGGGACAGGGGAGTCAGCCCCAGCATTTT
TRBD1 TRBJ2-2 - TRBV24-1 CATSDAGTGTGELFF TGTGCCACCAGTGATGCCGGGACAGGGACCGGGGAGCTGTTTTTT
- TRBJ1-6 few TRBV6-5 CASSPLDRNPSPLHF TGTGCCAGCAGTCCGTTGGACAGAAATCCTTCACCCCTCCACTTT
- TRBJ1-5 - TRBV19 CASSIVGAGVQPQHF TGTGCCAGTAGTATAGTGGGGGCAGGGGTACAGCCCCAGCATTTT
TRBD1 TRBJ1-6 - TRBV5-1 CASSPGTGLNSPLHF TGCGCCAGCAGCCCGGGGACAGGGTTGAATTCACCCCTCCACTTT
TRBD1 TRBJ2-2 few TRBV9 CASSVGRQGKEELFF TGTGCCAGCAGCGTAGGGAGACAGGGGAAAGAGGAGCTGTTTTTT
TRBD2 TRBJ2-5 - TRBV5-8 CASSLALATETQYF TGTGCCAGCTCCTTGGCACTAGCGACGGAGACCCAGTACTTC
TRBD1 TRBJ1-5 few TRBV19 CASADRDNQPQHF TGTGCCAGCGCGGACAGGGACAATCAGCCCCAGCATTTT
TRBD1 TRBJ1-4 - TRBV2 CASRSQGAGEKLFF TGTGCCAGCAGATCACAGGGGGCAGGAGAAAAACTGTTTTTT
- TRBJ1-1 - TRBV7-8 CASSSATGNTEAFF TGTGCCAGCAGCTCAGCGACGGGGAACACTGAAGCTTTCTTT
- TRBJ1-6 - TRBV3-1/TRBV3-2 CASSQDQDGAGRTLHF TGTGCCAGCAGCCAAGATCAGGACGGCGCCGGGAGAACCCTCCACTTT
TRBD1 TRBJ1-2 - TRBV28 CASSQGGFYGYTF TGTGCCAGCAGTCAGGGGGGGTTCTATGGCTACACCTTC
- TRBJ1-5 few TRBV7-9 CASSPDIGGQPQHF TGTGCCAGCAGCCCGGACATCGGCGGTCAGCCCCAGCATTTT
- TRBJ1-2 once TRBV19 CASRPQGGFGYTF TGTGCCAGTAGACCACAGGGAGGATTTGGCTACACCTTC
- TRBJ2-1 - TRBV5-1 CASSSRDPSLQEQFF TGCGCCAGCAGCTCCCGGGACCCCAGTCTTCAGGAGCAGTTCTTC
TRBD2 TRBJ2-5 - TRBV7-2 CASSLSGLAETQYF TGTGCCAGCAGCTTATCAGGACTAGCAGAGACCCAGTACTTC
- TRBJ1-1 - TRBV19 CASSWQPNTEAFF TGTGCCAGTAGTTGGCAACCGAACACTGAAGCTTTCTTT
TRBD2 TRBJ2-1 - TRBV4-2 CASSQGLAGSYEQFF TGTGCCAGCAGCCAAGGACTAGCGGGTAGCTATGAGCAGTTCTTC
- TRBJ1-6 - TRBV7-9 CASSLGGSYNSPLHF TGTGCCAGCAGCTTAGGCGGCTCCTATAATTCACCCCTCCACTTT
- TRBJ1-5 - TRBV19 CAAMGGVNQPQHF TGTGCTGCCATGGGGGGGGTGAATCAGCCCCAGCATTTT
- TRBJ2-3 - TRBV27 CASSPARGASTDTQYF TGTGCCAGCAGTCCGGCAAGGGGCGCGAGCACAGATACGCAGTATTTT
- TRBJ2-6 - TRBV2 CASSPSNVRANVLTF TGTGCCAGCAGCCCCTCAAACGTTCGGGCCAACGTCCTGACTTTC
TRBD2 TRBJ2-1 few TRBV9 CASSFTGTSMGEQFF TGTGCCAGCAGTTTCACCGGGACTAGCATGGGTGAGCAGTTCTTC